This T cell receptor (beta chain) was recorded in a study of shared clonotypes between healthy human individuals. Study information: For every donor, three CD4 naive, three CD4 memory, two CD8 naive and one CD8 memory plates were used.

Healthy adults negative for HIV, lacking recent acute infections or vaccinations, served as donors. The authors divided CD4+ cells into CD45RA+ naive and CD45RA-negative memory subsets. The study ran the assay at deep level. Generated by immunoSEQ multiplex PCR, the TCRdb table keeps only in-frame clones and is missing some. The table includes 2 million to 2.5 million clones, approximately 94% detected once. From germline, CDR1 is LGHNA and CDR2 YSLEER. The V and J ends lost 2 bases and 3 bases, in that order; junction bases with no gene match: 2. The CDR3 is 14 amino acids. The TCR comes from a man between 18 and 29 years old in good health. Sequencing input: naive CD4+ T cells sorted from blood. Noted subset: CD45RA+ positively selected. The chain combines TRBV4-3 with TRBJ2-7; 9 bases fit TRBD1. CDR3 sequence reads: CASSQSGQGYEQYF. CDR3 sequence (DNA): TGCGCCAGCAGCCAATCGGGACAGGGCTACGAGCAGTACTTC.